Each of the 9 T cell receptor beta chains below was sequenced from the same sample in a study of blood T cells in healthy people across ages (dated by TCRdb to about 2015). The library relied on 5' RACE. The reads were generated on an Illumina HiSeq 2500. A second PCR of roughly 6 to 12 cycles was performed with a sample-barcoded 5' primer and a J-beta primer mix. TCRdb reanalyzed the raw reads on its own, using fastp at Q25 for trimming and MiXCR for clone calling, and kept in-frame beta chains. CDR3 protein duplicates are merged, each entry listing the most common genes and DNA. This sample lists around 1.5 million distinct CDR3 sequences; roughly 59% were detected once. 6.5% to 8% of the sample is taken by the ten largest. Sequenced input: blood. These TCRs come from a man aged 18 to 30 in good health.

This chain links TRBV6-2 or TRBV6-3 with TRBJ2-3; no clear D. V was shortened by 0 bases and J by 0 bases, with 13 bases between the two germline ends. This CDR3 region has 17 residues. Germline loops: CDR1 MNHEY, CDR2 SVGEGT. CDR3 coding DNA: TGTGCCAGCAGTTACTCGAAACGGTTGAAAAGCACAGATACGCAGTATTTT. Amino acids: CASSYSKRLKSTDTQYF.

The V and J genes are TRBV11-2 and TRBJ2-3, with TRBD2 identical over 11 bases. This CDR3 is built from 16 residues. Germline-derived CDR1 and CDR2 are SGHAT and FQNNGV. After removal of 4 bases from V and 1 base from J, the junction contained 4 bases not matched to a gene. CDR3 amino acids: CASSWTSGQRTDTQYF. CDR3 sequence (DNA): TGTGCCAGCAGCTGGACTAGCGGGCAACGCACAGATACGCAGTATTTT.

This chain uses TRBV21-1 with TRBJ1-2; TRBD1 is the table's D call, not checked against the DNA. TRBV21-1 is noted as a pseudogene. The CDR3 runs 15 residues. The CDR3 here is CASSHRTGPRYGYTF. In DNA, the CDR3 is TGTGCCAGCAGCCACAGGACGGGGCCGCGCTATGGCTACACCTTC.

The chain uses TRBV24-1 and TRBJ2-3; D remains unclear. The germline gives CDR1 KGHDR, CDR2 SFDVKD. The CDR3 runs 13 residues. The V end lost 4 bases, the J end lost 2 bases, and 6 bases lay between the germline ends. Here the CDR3 reads CATSDTYTDTQYF. As DNA, the CDR3 is TGTGCCACCAGTGACACGTACACAGATACGCAGTATTTT.

The CDR3 DNA sequence: TGTGCCAGCGGGACTAGCGGGGTGTTGGAGCAGTACTTC. Residues: CASGTSGVLEQYF. The chain recombines TRBV4-2 with TRBJ2-4, with TRBD2 identical over 13 bases. Germline V gene sequence: CDR1 LGHNA, CDR2 YNFKEQ. This CDR3 region has 13 residues. J lost 13 bases, V lost 8 bases, and 8 bases had no gene match.

About this clonotype: The junction shows a germline mismatch at one end, possibly a read error. The rearrangement uses TRBV5-1 and TRBJ2-4; D is unclear. The germline V gene has CDR1 SGHRS and CDR2 YFSETQ. This CDR3 has 9 amino acids. CDR3: CGVENIQYF. The CDR3 nucleotides read TGTGGGGTTGAAAACATTCAGTACTTC. Supplemented by reference TRBV5-1 and TRBJ2-4, the full variable domain reads KAGVTQTPRYLIKTRGQQVTLSCSPISGHRSVSWYQQTPGQGLQFLFEYFSETQRNKGNFPGRFSGRQFSNSRSEMNVSTLELGDSALYLCGVENIQYFGAGTRLSVL.

The J gene is TRBJ2-4, the V gene TRBV29-1, with D perhaps matching TRBD2 (6 bases). The CDR3 totals 15 residues. Germline-derived CDR1 and CDR2 are SQVTM and ANQGSEA. V was pared by 1 base and J by 13 bases, with 23 bases between. As DNA, the CDR3 is TGCAGCGTTGAAGTGGGGACGGGAGTCGGTGGAGAGCAGTACTTC. Its translation: CSVEVGTGVGGEQYF.

This clonotype came up a few times. V usage is TRBV4-2 and J usage is TRBJ2-1; D possibly matches TRBD1 or TRBD2 (5 bases each). Germline lookup yields CDR1 LGHNA and CDR2 YNFKEQ. V lost 0 bases and J 12 bases, leaving 9 bases between the germline ends. CDR3 length: 12 residues. In DNA, the CDR3 is TGTGCCAGCAGCCAAGATTGGGACGCGCAGTTCTTC. Residues: CASSQDWDAQFF.

Here the CDR3 reads CASSFLLANDRGYSYEQYF. CDR3 DNA sequence: TGTGCCAGCAGTTTCCTCTTAGCTAACGACAGGGGATACTCCTACGAGCAGTACTTC. The chain has TRBV28 and TRBJ2-7; 8 bases align to TRBD1. This CDR3 comprises 19 residues. Looked up from germline, CDR1 is MDHEN and CDR2 is SYDVKM. With 3 bases clipped from V and 0 bases from J, the junction kept 16 bases outside the gene matches.